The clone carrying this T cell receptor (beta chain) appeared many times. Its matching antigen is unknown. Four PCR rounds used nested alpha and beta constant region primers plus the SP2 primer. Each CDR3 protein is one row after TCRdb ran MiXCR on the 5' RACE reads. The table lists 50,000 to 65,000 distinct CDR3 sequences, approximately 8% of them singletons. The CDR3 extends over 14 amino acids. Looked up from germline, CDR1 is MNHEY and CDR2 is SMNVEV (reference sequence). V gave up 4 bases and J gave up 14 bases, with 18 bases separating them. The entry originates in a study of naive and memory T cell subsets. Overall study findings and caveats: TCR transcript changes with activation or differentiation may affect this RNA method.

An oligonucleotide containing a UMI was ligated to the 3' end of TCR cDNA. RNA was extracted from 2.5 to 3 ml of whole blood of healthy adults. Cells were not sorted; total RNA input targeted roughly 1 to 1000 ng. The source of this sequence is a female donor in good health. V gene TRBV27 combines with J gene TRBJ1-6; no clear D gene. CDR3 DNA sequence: TGTGCCAGCAGTTCGACGACCACCTGGTCCACCCTCCACTTT. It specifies CASSSTTTWSTLHF.